This passage covers 3 T cell receptor beta chains from one sample sequenced in a study of blood T cell repertoires in COVID-19. Some clones are missing from TCRdb's copy, which holds only in-frame ones; the method was immunoSEQ multiplex PCR. The repertoire includes about 160,000 clones, about 87% of them detected once, and about 5.7% sits in the top ten. What was sequenced was peripheral blood. These TCRs come from an elderly man with acute or convalescent COVID-19.

The chain uses TRBV7-9 and TRBJ2-7; D perhaps matches TRBD2 (6 bases). CDR3 length: 12 residues. The V end lost 3 bases, the J end lost 6 bases, and 9 bases lay between the germline ends. Germline loops: CDR1 SEHNR, CDR2 FQNEAQ (reference sequence). The CDR3 here is CASSLEGGEQYF. CDR3 sequence (DNA): TGTGCCAGCAGCTTGGAGGGCGGCGAGCAGTACTTC.

The gene calls are TRBV29-1 and TRBJ1-5, with TRBD1 matching over 7 bases. V lost 3 bases to trimming and J lost 3 bases; unmatched junction nucleotides: 2. The CDR3 covers 13 residues. The germline V gene has CDR1 SQVTM and CDR2 ANQGSEA. The CDR3 loop reads CSVETGHNQPQHF. For the CDR3, the DNA is TGCAGCGTTGAGACAGGGCACAATCAGCCCCAGCATTTT.

The chain couples TRBV10-1 to TRBJ2-7, with D maybe TRBD1 (6 bases). V was pared by 2 bases and J by 3 bases, with 11 bases between. This CDR3 is built from 14 residues. Germline CDR1 WNHNN, CDR2 SYGVQD (reference sequence). CDR3 in amino acids: CASSEGVRGYEQYF. Written as DNA, the CDR3 is TGCGCCAGCAGTGAGGGAGTCAGGGGCTACGAGCAGTACTTC.